Listed below are T cell receptor beta chains from one sample, sequenced in a study of T cells expressing NK-cell markers. TCRdb re-called the 5' RACE reads; one entry per CDR3 protein, DNA not given. The sample holds 130,000 to 150,000 distinct CDR3 sequences. Material: blood T cells: a sorted CD56 or NKG2C T cell subset, CD4+ or CD8+ T cells, or bulk PBMC T cells (not recorded which). The receptors here all came from a man younger than 35 in good health. Both conserved end residues are part of each CDR3.

V gene	J gene	CDR3 protein
TRBV20-1	TRBJ2-1	CSARQPGLAGAREQFF
TRBV2	TRBJ2-3	CASRAEGQGWSTDTQYF
TRBV6-1	TRBJ1-6	CASTDRPPNPLYNSPLHF
TRBV19	TRBJ2-1	CASSHSGSSYNEQFF
TRBV29-1	TRBJ2-2	CSVGTSGEYAGRELFF
TRBV7-8	TRBJ2-1	CASSLVRDGETSGPYNEQFF
TRBV11-2	TRBJ2-5	CASSSGQIGTQYF
TRBV7-9	TRBJ1-1	CAVQAGLNTEAFF
TRBV5-4	TRBJ1-5	CASSLVGEKSSNQPQHF
TRBV20-1	TRBJ2-1	CSSRDPSNEQFF
TRBV6-2/TRBV6-3	TRBJ1-4	CASSYVGGLELFF
TRBV7-2	TRBJ2-7	CASSLSQDRGPYEQYF
TRBV4-1	TRBJ2-1	CASSPGTSGRNNEQFF
TRBV7-8	TRBJ2-5	CASSHSGRQETQYF
TRBV3-1	TRBJ2-1	CASSQDPLTSGSWVPQFF
TRBV2	TRBJ1-1	CASSEQFRQGPNTEAFF
TRBV2	TRBJ2-3	CATTIYSNIGYTQYF
TRBV12-3/TRBV12-4	TRBJ1-5	CASGGLLSNQPQHF
TRBV9	TRBJ2-5	CASSPYPRTSGEETQYF
TRBV13	TRBJ2-3	CASSSRSRGGRDTDTQYF
TRBV2	TRBJ2-2	CASSGMLAGGLTGELFF
TRBV5-4	TRBJ2-6	CASSLEFIEGVMAGANVLTF
TRBV14	TRBJ2-3	CASSQYRSQGGLYF
TRBV10-3	TRBJ2-2	CAGTGTSGSGNTGELFF
TRBV3-1	TRBJ1-5	CASSQEGLGQGGVYSNQPQHF